This T cell receptor beta chain was sequenced for a study of beta chain features in type 1 diabetes. Study findings and constraints: A pattern of fewer insertions and more deletions at VDJ junctions was seen in type 1 diabetes patients. Across all four CD4+ subsets, people with type 1 diabetes showed modestly shorter TCRB CDR3s.

The ends were cut back, 3 bases at V and 4 bases at J, with 3 bases in the middle. Per germline, CDR1 SGDLS and CDR2 YYNGEE. CDR3 length: 11 residues. The investigators reverse transcribed all of the isolated RNA, so they sequenced expressed TCRB transcripts. TCRdb's table, derived via immunoSEQ multiplex PCR, lists solely in-frame clones and lacks some. Of 150,000 to 200,000 clones in the sample, roughly 59% were seen once. A word on this clone: Its antigen is unknown.

V and J are TRBV9 and TRBJ2-3, with D unresolved. The receptor's source is a young man with type 1 diabetes. Sample: naive CD4+ T cells from blood. This chain's CDR3 is CASSAADTQYF. The CDR3, as DNA: TGTGCCAGCAGCGCTGCAGATACGCAGTATTTT.